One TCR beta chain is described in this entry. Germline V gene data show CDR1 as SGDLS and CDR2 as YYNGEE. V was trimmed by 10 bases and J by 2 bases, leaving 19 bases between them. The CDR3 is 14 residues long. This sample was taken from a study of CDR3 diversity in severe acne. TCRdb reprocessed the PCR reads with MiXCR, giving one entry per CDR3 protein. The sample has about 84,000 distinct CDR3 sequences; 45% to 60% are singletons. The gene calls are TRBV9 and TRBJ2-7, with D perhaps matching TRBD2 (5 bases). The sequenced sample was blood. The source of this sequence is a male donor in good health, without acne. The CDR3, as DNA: TGTGCCTCCGGGCCCTTCAGCGGCGCCTACGAGCAGTACTTC. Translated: CASGPFSGAYEQYF. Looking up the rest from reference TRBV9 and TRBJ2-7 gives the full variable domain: DSGVTQTPKHLITATGQRVTLRCSPRSGDLSVYWYQQSLDQGLQFLIQYYNGEERAKGNILERFSAQQFPDLHSELNLSSLELGDSALYFCASGPFSGAYEQYFGPGTRLTVT.